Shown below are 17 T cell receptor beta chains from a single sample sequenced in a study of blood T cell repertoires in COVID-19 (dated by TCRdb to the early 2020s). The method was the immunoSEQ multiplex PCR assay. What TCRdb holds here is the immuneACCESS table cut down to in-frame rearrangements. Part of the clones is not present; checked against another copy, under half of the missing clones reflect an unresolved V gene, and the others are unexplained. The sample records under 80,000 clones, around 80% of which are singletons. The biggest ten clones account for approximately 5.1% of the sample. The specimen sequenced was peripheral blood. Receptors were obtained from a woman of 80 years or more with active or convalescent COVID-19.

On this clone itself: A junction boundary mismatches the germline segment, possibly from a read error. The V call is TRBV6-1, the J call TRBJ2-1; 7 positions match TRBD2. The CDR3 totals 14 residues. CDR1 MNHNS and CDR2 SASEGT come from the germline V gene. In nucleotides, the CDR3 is TGTGCCAGCACTGAAGGACTAGAATACAATGAGCAGTTCTTC. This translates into CASTEGLEYNEQFF.

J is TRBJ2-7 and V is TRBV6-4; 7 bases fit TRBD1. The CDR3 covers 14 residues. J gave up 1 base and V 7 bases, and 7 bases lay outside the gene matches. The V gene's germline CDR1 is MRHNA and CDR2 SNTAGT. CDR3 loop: CASILETGSYEQYF. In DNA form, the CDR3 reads TGTGCCAGCATACTCGAGACAGGGTCCTACGAGCAGTACTTC.

The CDR3 DNA sequence: TGTGCCAGCACTCCGGGGGGGAGGAACACTGAAGCTTTCTTT. The encoded protein is CASTPGGRNTEAFF. The rearrangement uses TRBV7-3 and TRBJ1-1; perhaps TRBD1 as D (5 bases). With 7 bases removed from V and 1 base from J, the gap between germline ends came to 13 bases. The CDR3 is made up of 14 amino acids. The germline CDR1 and CDR2 sequences are SGHTA and FQGTGA.

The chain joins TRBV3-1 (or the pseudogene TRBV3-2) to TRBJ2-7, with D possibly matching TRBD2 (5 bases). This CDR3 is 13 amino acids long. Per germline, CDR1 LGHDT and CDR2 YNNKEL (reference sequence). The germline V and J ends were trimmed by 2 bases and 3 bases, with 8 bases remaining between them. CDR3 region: CASSQNGLYEQYF. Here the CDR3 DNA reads TGTGCCAGCAGCCAAAACGGACTCTACGAGCAGTACTTC.

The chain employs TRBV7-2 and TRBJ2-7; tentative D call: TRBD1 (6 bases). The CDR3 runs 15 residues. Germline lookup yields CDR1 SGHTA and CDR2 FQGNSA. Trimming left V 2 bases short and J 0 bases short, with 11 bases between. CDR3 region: CASSLRDTSSYEQYF. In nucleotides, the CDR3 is TGTGCCAGCAGCTTAAGGGACACGAGCTCCTACGAGCAGTACTTC.

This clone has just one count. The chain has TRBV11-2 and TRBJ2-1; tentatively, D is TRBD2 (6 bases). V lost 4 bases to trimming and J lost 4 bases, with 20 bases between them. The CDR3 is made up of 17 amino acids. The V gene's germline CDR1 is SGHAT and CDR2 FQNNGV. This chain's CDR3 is CASSSSGPGTSYNEQFF. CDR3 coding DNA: TGTGCCAGCAGCTCAAGCGGTCCCGGGACTTCTTACAATGAGCAGTTCTTC.

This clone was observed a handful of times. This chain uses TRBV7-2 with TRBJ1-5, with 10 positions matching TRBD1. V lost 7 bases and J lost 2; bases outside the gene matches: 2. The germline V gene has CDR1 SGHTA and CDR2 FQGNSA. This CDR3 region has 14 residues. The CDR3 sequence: CASTGTGGNQPQHF. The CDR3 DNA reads TGTGCCAGCACGGGGACAGGGGGCAATCAGCCCCAGCATTTT. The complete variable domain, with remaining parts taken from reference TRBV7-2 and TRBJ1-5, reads GAGVSQSPSNKVTEKGKDVELRCDPISGHTALYWYRQSLGQGLEFLIYFQGNSAPDKSGLPSDRFSAERTGGSVSTLTIQRTQQEDSAVYLCASTGTGGNQPQHFGDGTRLSIL.

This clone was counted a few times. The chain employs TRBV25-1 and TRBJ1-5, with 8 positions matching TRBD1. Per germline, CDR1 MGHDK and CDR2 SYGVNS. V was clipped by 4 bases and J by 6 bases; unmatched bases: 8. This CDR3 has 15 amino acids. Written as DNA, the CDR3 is TGTGCCAGCAGTGGAGGGCCAGGGGGCACTCAGCCCCAGCATTTT. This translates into CASSGGPGGTQPQHF.

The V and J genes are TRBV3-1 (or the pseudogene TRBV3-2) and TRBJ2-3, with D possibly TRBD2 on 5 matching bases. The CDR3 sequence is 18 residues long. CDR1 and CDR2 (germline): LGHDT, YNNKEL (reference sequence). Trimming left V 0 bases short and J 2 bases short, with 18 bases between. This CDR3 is CASSQDYPSGANTDTQYF. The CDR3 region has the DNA TGTGCCAGCAGCCAAGATTACCCCAGCGGAGCTAACACAGATACGCAGTATTTT.

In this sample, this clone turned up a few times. In DNA form, the CDR3 reads TGTGCCAGCAGCTTAGGGCTAGTCAACGAGCAGTACTTC. This translates into CASSLGLVNEQYF. The chain carries TRBV7-2 and TRBJ2-7; D not certain. CDR1 SGHTA and CDR2 FQGNSA come from the germline V gene. Trimming pared 1 base from V and 5 bases from J, leaving 9 bases between. CDR3 length: 13 residues.

The DNA of the CDR3 is TGTGCCAGCAGCCGGAACCGGGACAGGGTCCGTGGCACTGAAGCTTTCTTT. This translates into CASSRNRDRVRGTEAFF. The rearrangement joins TRBV3-1 (or the pseudogene TRBV3-2) to TRBJ1-1; 9 bases are a match to TRBD1. The ends lost 4 bases at V and 4 bases at J; junction bases unmatched: 13. Germline-derived CDR1 and CDR2 are LGHDT and YNNKEL (reference sequence). The CDR3 covers 17 residues.

The CDR3 bases are TGCGCCAGCAGCCCAGGGGCGAACACCGGGGAGCTGTTTTTT. Translating it yields CASSPGANTGELFF. The chain recombines TRBV4-1 with TRBJ2-2; possible D gene TRBD1, 6 bases. V was shortened by 4 bases and J by 0 bases, with 6 bases between the two germline ends. This CDR3 comprises 14 residues. CDR1 and CDR2 from the germline V gene are MGHRA and YSYEKL.

The DNA of the CDR3 is TGTGCCAGTAGTATAACAGCGGGTCAGGCTCTCTACGAGCAGTACTTC. Its protein is CASSITAGQALYEQYF. The chain recombines TRBV19 with TRBJ2-7; possible D gene TRBD2, 6 bases. The V gene lost 2 bases and the J gene lost 3 bases, with 17 bases spanning the gap. Germline-derived CDR1 and CDR2 are LNHDA and SQIVND (reference sequence). The CDR3 runs to 16 residues.

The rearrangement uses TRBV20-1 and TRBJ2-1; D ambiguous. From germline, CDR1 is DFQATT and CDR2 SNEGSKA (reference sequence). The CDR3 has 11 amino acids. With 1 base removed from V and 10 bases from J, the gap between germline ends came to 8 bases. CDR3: CSARVAGEQFF. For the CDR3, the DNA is TGCAGTGCTAGAGTCGCAGGAGAGCAGTTCTTC.

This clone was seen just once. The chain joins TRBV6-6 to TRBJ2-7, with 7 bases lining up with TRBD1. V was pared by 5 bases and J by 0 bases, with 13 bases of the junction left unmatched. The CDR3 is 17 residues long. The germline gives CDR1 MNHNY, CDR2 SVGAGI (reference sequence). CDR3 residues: CASSPLSTGASSYEQYF. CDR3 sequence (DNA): TGTGCCAGCAGTCCACTATCAACAGGGGCGTCCTCCTACGAGCAGTACTTC.

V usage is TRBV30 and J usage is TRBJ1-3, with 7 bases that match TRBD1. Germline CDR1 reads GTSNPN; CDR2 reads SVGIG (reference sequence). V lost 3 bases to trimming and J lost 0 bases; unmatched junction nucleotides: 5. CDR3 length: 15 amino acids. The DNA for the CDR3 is TGTGCCTGGAGCACGGGACAGCACTCTGGAAACACCATATATTTT. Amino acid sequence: CAWSTGQHSGNTIYF. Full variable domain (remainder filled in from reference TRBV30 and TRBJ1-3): SQTIHQWPATLVQPVGSPLSLECTVEGTSNPNLYWYRQAAGRGLQLLFYSVGIGQISSEVPQNLSASRPQDRQFILSSKKLLLSDSGFYLCAWSTGQHSGNTIYFGEGSWLTVV.

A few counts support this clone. CDR3 DNA: TGTGCCAGCAGCTTAGCGAGGGCTACCTACAATGAGCAGTTCTTC. It yields the protein CASSLARATYNEQFF. This chain joins TRBV7-9 and TRBJ2-1, with D perhaps TRBD2 (5 bases). V shed 0 bases and J shed 2 bases, with 8 bases lying between them. The CDR3 contains 15 residues. Germline lookup yields CDR1 SEHNR and CDR2 FQNEAQ (reference sequence).